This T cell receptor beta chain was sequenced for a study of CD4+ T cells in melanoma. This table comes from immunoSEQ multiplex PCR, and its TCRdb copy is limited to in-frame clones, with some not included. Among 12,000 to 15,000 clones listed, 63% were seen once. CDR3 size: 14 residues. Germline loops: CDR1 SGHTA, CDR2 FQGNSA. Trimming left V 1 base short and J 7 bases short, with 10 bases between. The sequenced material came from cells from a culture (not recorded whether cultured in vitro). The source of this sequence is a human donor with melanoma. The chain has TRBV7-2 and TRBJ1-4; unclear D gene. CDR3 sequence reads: CASSLGPEREKLFF. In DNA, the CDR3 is TGTGCCAGCAGCTTAGGGCCAGAACGTGAAAAACTGTTTTTT.